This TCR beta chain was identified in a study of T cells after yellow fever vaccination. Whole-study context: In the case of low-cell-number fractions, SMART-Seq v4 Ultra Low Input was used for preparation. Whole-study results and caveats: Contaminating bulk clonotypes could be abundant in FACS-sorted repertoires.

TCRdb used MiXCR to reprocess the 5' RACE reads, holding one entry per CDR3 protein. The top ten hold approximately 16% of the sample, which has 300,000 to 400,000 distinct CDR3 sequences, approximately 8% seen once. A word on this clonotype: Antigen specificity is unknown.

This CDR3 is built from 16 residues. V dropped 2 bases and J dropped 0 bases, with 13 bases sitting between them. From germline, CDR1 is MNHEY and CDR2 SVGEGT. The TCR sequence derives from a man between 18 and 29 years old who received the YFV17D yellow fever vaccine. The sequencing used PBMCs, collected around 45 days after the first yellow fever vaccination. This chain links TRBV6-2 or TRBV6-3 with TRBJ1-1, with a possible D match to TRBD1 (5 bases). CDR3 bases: TGTGCCAGCAGTTACGAAGGGACTGGGATGAACACTGAAGCTTTCTTT. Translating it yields CASSYEGTGMNTEAFF.